The 22 T cell receptor beta chains in this list originate from one sample, sequenced in a study of blood T cell repertoires in COVID-19. Here immunoSEQ multiplex PCR was the method, and the copy in TCRdb shows in-frame clones only, minus some. The table shows roughly 27,000 clones, with around 87% occurring only once. The sample taken for sequencing was peripheral blood. These receptors came from a woman aged 60-70 years with active COVID-19.

The rearrangement links TRBV27 to TRBJ2-7; tentative D call: TRBD2 (6 bases). CDR1 MNHEY and CDR2 SMNVEV come from the germline V gene (reference sequence). This CDR3 region has 14 residues. V shed 4 bases and J shed 6 bases, with 16 bases lying between them. The CDR3 DNA sequence: TGTGCCAGCAGTTCGACGGAGGGGTGGTTCGAGCAGTACTTC. It encodes CASSSTEGWFEQYF.

The chain has TRBV10-1 and TRBJ2-3; D is perhaps TRBD2 (6 bases). Germline V gene sequence: CDR1 WNHNN, CDR2 SYGVQD (reference sequence). CDR3 length: 13 amino acids. Trimming cost V 0 bases and J 5 bases, with 6 bases left between them. CDR3 region: CASSESGLDTQYF. Here the CDR3 DNA reads TGCGCCAGCAGTGAGTCGGGACTAGATACGCAGTATTTT.

The gene calls are TRBV19 and TRBJ1-4; 8 bases align to TRBD1. The germline CDR1 and CDR2 sequences are LNHDA and SQIVND (reference sequence). CDR3 length equals 16 residues. Trimming took 3 bases from V and 0 from J; bases not matched to a gene: 3. The CDR3 DNA reads as TGTGCCAGTAGTATGGACAGGGCGCCAACTAATGAAAAACTGTTTTTT. It translates to CASSMDRAPTNEKLFF.

The rearrangement uses TRBV2 and TRBJ2-3; a possible D gene is TRBD1 (7 bases). CDR3 length: 12 amino acids. Germline CDR1 reads SNHLY; CDR2 reads FYNNEI. The germline V and J ends were trimmed by 5 bases and 6 bases, with 9 bases remaining between them. The CDR3 DNA sequence: TGTGCCAGCAGTCCAGGGGGGGATACGCAGTATTTT. As protein: CASSPGGDTQYF. Complete variable domain (other parts from reference TRBV2 and TRBJ2-3): EPEVTQTPSHQVTQMGQEVILRCVPISNHLYFYWYRQILGQKVEFLVSFYNNEISEKSEIFDDQFSVERPDGSNFTLKIRSTKLEDSAMYFCASSPGGDTQYFGPGTRLTVL.

V usage is TRBV6-2 or TRBV6-3 and J usage is TRBJ2-2, with no clear D. Germline CDR1 reads MNHEY; CDR2 reads SVGEGT. The V gene lost 1 base and the J gene lost 6 bases, with 9 bases spanning the gap. CDR3 length: 14 residues. Here the CDR3 DNA reads TGTGCCAGCAGTTACTTTTTAGATGCCGGGGAGCTGTTTTTT. This gives the protein CASSYFLDAGELFF.

CDR3: CATSDFWAGNTGELFF. For the CDR3, the DNA is TGTGCCACCAGTGATTTTTGGGCAGGCAACACCGGGGAGCTGTTTTTT. This chain joins TRBV24-1 and TRBJ2-2, with D uncertain. CDR1 is KGHDR and CDR2 is SFDVKD in the germline V gene. V lost 1 base, J lost 2 bases, and 10 bases lay in between. The CDR3 consists of 16 residues.

This clone was detected only once. CDR3 in DNA: TGTGCCAGCAGCCCTAGGACTAGCGGGAAGTACGAGCAGTACTTC. Protein: CASSPRTSGKYEQYF. V and J are TRBV3-1 (or the pseudogene TRBV3-2) and TRBJ2-7, with 12 bases aligning to TRBD2. J was trimmed by 4 bases and V by 4 bases; bases with no gene match: 5. Germline V lookup: CDR1 LGHDT, CDR2 YNNKEL (reference sequence). The CDR3 spans 15 residues.

This clone appeared once. V usage is TRBV5-1 and J usage is TRBJ1-2; 9 bases fit TRBD1. The CDR3 spans 14 residues. Germline loops: CDR1 SGHRS, CDR2 YFSETQ. Trimming took 4 bases from V and 5 from J; bases not matched to a gene: 6. This CDR3 reads CASSGGTGKYGYTF. The CDR3 DNA is TGCGCCAGCAGCGGAGGGACAGGGAAGTATGGCTACACCTTC.

V usage is TRBV29-1 and J usage is TRBJ2-1, with D possibly matching TRBD1 (5 bases). Germline CDR1 is SQVTM and CDR2 is ANQGSEA. The CDR3 is 14 amino acids. V was cut by 2 bases and J by 6 bases, with 14 bases left in between. The CDR3 region has the DNA TGCAGCGTTGAATATCTGGGGCAGACCAATGAGCAGTTCTTC. Protein: CSVEYLGQTNEQFF.

This chain links TRBV28 with TRBJ2-1; 7 bases are a match to TRBD2. The V gene's germline CDR1 is MDHEN and CDR2 SYDVKM. Trimming at V came to 6 bases and at J to 0 bases, leaving 8 bases not matched to a gene. This CDR3 is 16 amino acids long. CDR3 nucleotide sequence: TGTGCCAGCAGCCCCGTGGGGGAGGGCTCCTACAATGAGCAGTTCTTC. It specifies CASSPVGEGSYNEQFF.

The chain carries TRBV7-8 and TRBJ2-7; possible D gene TRBD1, 5 bases. Looked up from germline, CDR1 is SGHVS and CDR2 is FQNEAQ. CDR3 length: 13 residues. V was cut by 0 bases and J by 6 bases, with 9 bases left in between. The CDR3 spells CASSLASGREQYF. The CDR3 DNA follows: TGTGCCAGCAGCTTAGCGTCAGGGCGCGAGCAGTACTTC. Based on the CDR3 plus reference TRBV7-8 and TRBJ2-7, the full variable domain is GAGVSQSPRYKVAKRGQDVALRCDPISGHVSLFWYQQALGQGPEFLTYFQNEAQLDKSGLPSDRFFAERPEGSVSTLKIQRTQQEDSAVYLCASSLASGREQYFGPGTRLTVT.

This clone was counted a few times. The rearrangement uses TRBV30 and TRBJ2-7; 9 bases match TRBD2. With 3 bases clipped from V and 3 bases from J, the junction kept 6 bases outside the gene matches. There are 14 residues in the CDR3. Germline loops: CDR1 GTSNPN, CDR2 SVGIG (reference sequence). The CDR3 is CAWSGTSPYYEQYF. The CDR3 coding sequence is TGTGCCTGGAGCGGGACTAGCCCTTACTACGAGCAGTACTTC.

J is TRBJ1-3 and V is TRBV9, with D perhaps matching TRBD1 (5 bases). Germline V lookup: CDR1 SGDLS, CDR2 YYNGEE. V shed 4 bases and J shed 0 bases, with 11 bases lying between them. This CDR3 contains 15 residues. CDR3 region: CASSSRVDSGNTIYF. As DNA, the CDR3 is TGTGCCAGCAGCAGCAGGGTTGACTCTGGAAACACCATATATTTT. Full variable domain (missing parts from reference TRBV9 and TRBJ1-3): DSGVTQTPKHLITATGQRVTLRCSPRSGDLSVYWYQQSLDQGLQFLIQYYNGEERAKGNILERFSAQQFPDLHSELNLSSLELGDSALYFCASSSRVDSGNTIYFGEGSWLTVV.

CDR3 in amino acids: CASSYLEVTEAFF. CDR3 in DNA: TGTGCCAGCAGTTATCTCGAGGTGACTGAAGCTTTCTTT. The rearrangement joins TRBV6-5 to TRBJ1-1, with D uncertain. Germline assignment: CDR1 MNHEY and CDR2 SVGAGI. The V and J ends lost 3 bases and 5 bases respectively, with 10 bases between them. The CDR3 contains 13 residues.

The chain recombines TRBV5-1 with TRBJ2-7; 7 positions match TRBD2. The CDR3 extends over 15 amino acids. Trimming cost V 0 bases and J 3 bases; bases outside gene matches: 6. Germline CDR1 SGHRS, CDR2 YFSETQ. CDR3 nucleotide sequence: TGCGCCAGCAGCTTGGTTGGCGGGAGCCACTACGAGCAGTACTTC. Translating it yields CASSLVGGSHYEQYF. The full variable domain, completed using reference TRBV5-1 and TRBJ2-7, is KAGVTQTPRYLIKTRGQQVTLSCSPISGHRSVSWYQQTPGQGLQFLFEYFSETQRNKGNFPGRFSGRQFSNSRSEMNVSTLELGDSALYLCASSLVGGSHYEQYFGPGTRLTVT.

The chain employs TRBV5-1 and TRBJ2-1, with D tentatively TRBD2 (5 bases). Germline CDR1 is SGHRS and CDR2 is YFSETQ. Trimming left V 1 base short and J 4 bases short, with 12 bases between. This CDR3 region has 15 residues. CDR3 sequence (DNA): TGCGCCAGCAGCTTGTCAGCGGAGGTATACAATGAGCAGTTCTTC. Translation gives CASSLSAEVYNEQFF.

The chain links TRBV7-8 to TRBJ2-7; 7 bases align to TRBD1. In germline, CDR1 is SGHVS, CDR2 FQNEAQ. This CDR3 contains 15 residues. Losses at the gene ends were 0 bases for V and 4 bases for J; bases not matched to a gene: 6. The CDR3 protein is CASSLAPGQLYEQYF. DNA for the CDR3: TGTGCCAGCAGCTTAGCCCCGGGACAGTTATACGAGCAGTACTTC.

The chain is built from TRBV9 and TRBJ2-2; D gene ambiguous. The V gene's germline CDR1 is SGDLS and CDR2 YYNGEE. CDR3 length: 14 residues. V was trimmed by 7 bases and J by 2 bases, leaving 12 bases between them. This CDR3 reads CASASHGNTGELFF. CDR3 bases: TGTGCCAGCGCTAGTCATGGCAACACCGGGGAGCTGTTTTTT. The whole variable domain, remainder taken from reference TRBV9 and TRBJ2-2, is DSGVTQTPKHLITATGQRVTLRCSPRSGDLSVYWYQQSLDQGLQFLIQYYNGEERAKGNILERFSAQQFPDLHSELNLSSLELGDSALYFCASASHGNTGELFFGEGSRLTVL.

The chain carries TRBV28 and TRBJ1-5; 7 bases agree with TRBD1. The CDR3 has 13 amino acids. The V segment lost 4 bases and the J segment 6 bases; nucleotides outside the gene matches: 3. Germline V lookup: CDR1 MDHEN, CDR2 SYDVKM. The CDR3 region has the DNA TGTGCCAGCAGTTGGAGGGGGCTTCAGCCCCAGCATTTT. It specifies CASSWRGLQPQHF.

The table lists this clone with a few counts. This chain links TRBV5-1 with TRBJ2-5, with 8 bases identical to TRBD1. Per the germline V gene, CDR1 is SGHRS and CDR2 is YFSETQ. With V trimmed by 0 bases and J by 5 bases, 9 bases remained unmatched. There are 16 residues in the CDR3. The CDR3 is CASSLAAGGAEETQYF. In DNA form, the CDR3 reads TGCGCCAGCAGCTTGGCCGCAGGGGGCGCCGAGGAGACCCAGTACTTC.

This chain joins TRBV7-4 and TRBJ2-3, with 8 bases lining up with TRBD2. CDR1 SGHVT and CDR2 SQSDAQ come from the germline V gene. V trimming: 5 bases; J trimming: 1 base; junction bases outside the gene matches: 14. This CDR3 has 18 residues. This chain's CDR3 is CASSPFGREDTRTDTQYF. The DNA for the CDR3 is TGTGCCAGCAGCCCCTTTGGGCGGGAGGACACCCGCACAGATACGCAGTATTTT.

This chain connects TRBV5-4 to TRBJ2-2; D is unclear. Germline V gene lookup returns CDR1 SGHNT and CDR2 YYREEE (reference sequence). The V end was cut by 4 bases, the J end by 2 bases, with 15 bases between. The CDR3 extends over 16 amino acids. In DNA form, the CDR3 reads TGTGCCAGCAGCACCGGGTCGTCCTCAAACACCGGGGAGCTGTTTTTT. It yields the protein CASSTGSSSNTGELFF.